This TCR beta chain was recovered during a study of neurological immune-mediated disorders. The cDNA was generated by 5'RACE with 10-nucleotide random UMIs. In TCRdb, the 5' RACE reads were re-called with MiXCR into one record per CDR3 protein. The repertoire consists of tens of thousands of distinct CDR3 sequences, with approximately 14% occurring once and the leading ten covering around 4.3%. Time point described: longitudinal time-point 1 (baseline). This CDR3 has 18 residues. Sequencing was carried out using PBMCs. The rearrangement joins TRBV12-2 to TRBJ1-5; the tabulated D call, TRBD1, remains unverified against the DNA. TRBV12-2 is a pseudogene locus. The clonotype was recovered from a female donor with HTLV-1-associated myelopathy (HAM/TSP). Here the CDR3 DNA reads TGTGCAAGTCGCTTAGCCAGGTTCGAGGACAGCAGAAATCAGCCCCAGCATTTT. This sequence encodes CASRLARFEDSRNQPQHF.